The 6 T cell receptor beta chains given below trace back to one sample, sequenced in a study of neurological immune-mediated disorders (dated by TCRdb to the late 2010s). Preparation of the library involved 5' RACE. Reads for this sample came from an Illumina HiSeq 2500. TCRdb reran the public reads through fastp at Q25 and MiXCR, keeping productive beta chains. Each entry merges the rows of one CDR3 protein and shows their most common DNA and genes. Across this sample there are some 19,000 distinct CDR3 sequences, with 15% seen only once. Approximately 15% of the sample is taken by the ten largest. The sequenced sample was PBMCs. These receptors were collected from a female donor with HTLV-1-associated myelopathy (HAM/TSP).

The chain employs TRBV9 and TRBJ2-5; 9 bases fit TRBD2. The J call could be wrong; TRBJ2-3 is a better fit for the DNA end. CDR3 length: 16 residues. Germline V lookup: CDR1 SGDLS, CDR2 YYNGEE. The CDR3 DNA sequence: TGTGCCAGCAGCGTCGGCGGGGGGGCCGGTGAAGATACGCAGTATTTT. Its translation is CASSVGGGAGEDTQYF.

This clonotype was counted a few times. No DNA is shown, since the ends of the CDR3 on it are uncertain; the CDR3 is the one TCRdb lists. This chain links TRBV5-5 with TRBJ2-7. CDR1 is SGHKS, CDR2 YYEKEE, per germline (reference sequence). Both ends counted, the CDR3 spans 17 residues. This CDR3 reads CASSFYICSARSHEQYF.

This clonotype was seen repeatedly, ten times or more. The chain joins TRBV5-1 to TRBJ2-1, with 8 bases that match TRBD2. CDR1 SGHRS and CDR2 YFSETQ come from the germline V gene. V lost 10 bases and J lost 7; bases outside the gene matches: 13. CDR3 size: 14 residues. CDR3 region: CASHEGSGGNEQFF. CDR3 nucleotides: TGCGCCTCCCACGAGGGGAGCGGGGGTAATGAGCAGTTCTTC.

Note on this clonotype: One end of the junction fails to match germline, which may point to a read error. This chain connects TRBV19 to TRBJ1-1; TRBD1 matches at 7 bases. Germline values: CDR1 LNHDA, CDR2 SQIVND (reference sequence). The CDR3 has 13 residues. The CDR3 coding sequence is TGTGCAAGTAGACAGGGTGGGGGAGCTGAAGATTTCTTT. Residues: CASRQGGGAEDFF.

The genes are TRBV28 and TRBJ2-3, with D tentatively TRBD1 or TRBD2 (5 bases each). The CDR3 loop spans 14 amino acids. The germline V gene has CDR1 MDHEN and CDR2 SYDVKM. V was cut by 7 bases and J by 2 bases, with 13 bases left in between. The CDR3 DNA reads TGTGCCAGCAACCCGGGACCAAACACAGATACGCAGTATTTT. Translated: CASNPGPNTDTQYF.

The chain has TRBV10-3 and TRBJ1-2; D uncertain. CDR1 is ENHRY and CDR2 is SYGVKD in the germline V gene. The V gene lost 6 bases and the J gene lost 2 bases, with 13 bases spanning the gap. The CDR3 contains 14 residues. CDR3 residues: CAISILSVNYGYTF. The CDR3 DNA sequence: TGTGCCATCAGCATATTATCGGTGAACTATGGCTACACCTTC.